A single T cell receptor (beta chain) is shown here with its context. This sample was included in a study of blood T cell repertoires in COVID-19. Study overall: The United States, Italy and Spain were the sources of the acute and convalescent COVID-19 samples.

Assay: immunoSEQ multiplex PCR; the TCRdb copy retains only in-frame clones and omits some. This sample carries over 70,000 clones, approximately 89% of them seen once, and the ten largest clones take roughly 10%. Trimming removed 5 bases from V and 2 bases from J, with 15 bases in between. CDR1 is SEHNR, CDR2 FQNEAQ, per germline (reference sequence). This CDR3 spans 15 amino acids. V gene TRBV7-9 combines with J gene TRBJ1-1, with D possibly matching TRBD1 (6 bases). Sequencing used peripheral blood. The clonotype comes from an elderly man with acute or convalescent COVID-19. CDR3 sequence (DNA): TGTGCCAGCAGCGAACAGGGCGGTTATAACACTGAAGCTTTCTTT. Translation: CASSEQGGYNTEAFF.